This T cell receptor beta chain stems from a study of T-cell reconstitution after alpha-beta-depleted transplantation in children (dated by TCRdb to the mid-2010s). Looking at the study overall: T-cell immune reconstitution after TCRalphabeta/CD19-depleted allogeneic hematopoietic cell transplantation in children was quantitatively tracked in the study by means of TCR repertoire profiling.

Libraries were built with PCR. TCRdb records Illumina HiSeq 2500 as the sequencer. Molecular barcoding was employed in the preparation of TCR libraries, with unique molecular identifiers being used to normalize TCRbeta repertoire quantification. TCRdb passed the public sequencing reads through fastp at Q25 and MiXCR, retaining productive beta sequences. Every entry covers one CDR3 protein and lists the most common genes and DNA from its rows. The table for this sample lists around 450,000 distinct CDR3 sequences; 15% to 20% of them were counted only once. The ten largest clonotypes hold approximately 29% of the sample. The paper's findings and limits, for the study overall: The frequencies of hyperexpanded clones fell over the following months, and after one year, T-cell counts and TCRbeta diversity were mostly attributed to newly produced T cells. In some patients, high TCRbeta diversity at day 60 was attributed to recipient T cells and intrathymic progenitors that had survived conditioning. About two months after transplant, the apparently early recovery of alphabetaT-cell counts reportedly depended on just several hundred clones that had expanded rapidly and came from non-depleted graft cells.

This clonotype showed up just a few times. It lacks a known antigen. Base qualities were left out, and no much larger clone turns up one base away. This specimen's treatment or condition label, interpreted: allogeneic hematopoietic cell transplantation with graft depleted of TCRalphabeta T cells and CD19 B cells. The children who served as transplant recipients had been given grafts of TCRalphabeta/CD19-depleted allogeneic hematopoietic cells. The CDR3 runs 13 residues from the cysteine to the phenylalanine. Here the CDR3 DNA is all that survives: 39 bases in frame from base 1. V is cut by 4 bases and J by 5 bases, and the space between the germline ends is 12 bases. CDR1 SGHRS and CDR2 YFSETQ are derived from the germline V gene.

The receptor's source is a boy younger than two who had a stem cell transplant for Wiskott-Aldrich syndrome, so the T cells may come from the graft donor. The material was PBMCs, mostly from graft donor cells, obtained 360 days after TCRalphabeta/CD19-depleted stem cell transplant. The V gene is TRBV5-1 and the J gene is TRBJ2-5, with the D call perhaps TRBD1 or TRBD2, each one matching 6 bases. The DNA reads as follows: TGCGCCAGCAGCCCGACGGGGGCCGAGACCCAGTACTTC. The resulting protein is CASSPTGAETQYF. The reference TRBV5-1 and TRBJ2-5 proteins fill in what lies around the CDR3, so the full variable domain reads KAGVTQTPRYLIKTRGQQVTLSCSPISGHRSVSWYQQTPGQGLQFLFEYFSETQRNKGNFPGRFSGRQFSNSRSEMNVSTLELGDSALYLCASSPTGAETQYFGPGTRLLVL.